This T cell receptor (beta chain) was sequenced for a study of cytotoxic CD8 clonotypes in ibrutinib-treated CLL (dated by TCRdb to the early 2020s). Regarding the study in general: In this cohort, about 16 patients were treatment-naive and roughly 10 were relapsed/refractory, while under 18 had unmutated IGHV. Longitudinal samples were available for about 30% of the roughly 86 trial participants. Cryopreserved peripheral blood mononuclear cells were collected before treatment, at response, and at either disease progression or sustained remission. On average, each sample yielded 255,043 productive templates and tens of thousands of productive rearrangements. Partial responses were observed in about 24 patients and complete responses in 2; after a median follow-up of roughly 62 months, remission was maintained in 15 or so patients and progression was observed in around twelve. All remission and progressive disease samples were collected while patients were still receiving ibrutinib. Response samples were obtained after a median of roughly eleven months of treatment, with a range of roughly 6 to 40 months. Here is what the overall study found, with its caveats: An increase in clonality was observed at ibrutinib response, with clonality remaining stable during sustained remission and falling back toward baseline at progression. Lymph node repertoires were not examined, and the timing of sampling was not matched between patients in sustained remission and those whose disease progressed. Public clonotypes were found to be uncommon and were observed to contract or remain stable during treatment; the increase in clonality was shown to reflect expansion of private clonotypes at ibrutinib response. Baseline clonality exceeded that of age-matched healthy donors and correlated strongly with circulating CD8+ T-cell counts.

A word on this clone: Its target antigen remains unknown. Base qualities are not at hand, and no much larger clone is one base apart.

Taken with the paper, the label for time point translates to: progressive disease on ibrutinib. For TCR beta library preparation, roughly 2 micrograms of genomic DNA were extracted from the cryopreserved PBMCs. Longitudinal blood samples from CLL patients receiving ibrutinib monotherapy were subjected to high-throughput TCR beta sequencing. The patients took part in an open-label, single-center phase 2 trial of ibrutinib monotherapy. A MiSeq instrument was used for deep resolution sequencing, which targeted depths ranging from 1 in 1 million up to 1 in 200,000 T cells, with coverage averaging 10x for each clonotype. The immunoSEQ hsTCRB Kit was used to generate TCR beta libraries. Per the original workflow: ImmunoSEQ Data Assistant and ImmunoSEQ Analyzer were used for data analysis, and V, D and J genes were assigned according to IMGT definitions. Clonality, with values ranging from 0 to 1, was calculated as one minus the normalized Shannon entropy of productive rearrangement frequencies. Only overrepresented clonotypes making up at least 0.05% of the repertoire of each patient were included in the public clonotype analysis. More than ten age-matched healthy donor repertoires from immuneACCESS were used as controls for clonality. TCRdb retrieved this table from immuneACCESS and kept in-frame rearrangements only. Not all clones are present; in checked studies, unresolved V genes account for under half, and no reason is known for the remainder. V, J and clone size were drawn from that table, and D and trimming were deduced from the DNA. This sample lists about 270,000 clones; approximately 76% were detected once. The leading ten clones occupy 5.6% of the sample.

Via the germline V gene, CDR1 is MDHEN and CDR2 SYDVKM. Measured from the cysteine to the phenylalanine, the CDR3 is 12 residues long. Of the read, only the CDR3 DNA is kept; its 36 bases are in frame from base 1. V lost 6 bases and J lost 9 bases, and the count of bases not matched to a germline gene is 4. The input for sequencing was PBMCs, taken at disease progression, from a patient treated with ibrutinib. The sequence is built from TRBV28 and TRBJ2-1, and 8 bases in between align with TRBD1. This clonotype originated in a human donor with chronic lymphocytic leukemia. For the CDR3, the sequence is CASSTGGREQFF. The base sequence is TGTGCCAGCAGCACAGGGGGTCGTGAGCAGTTCTTC.